This T cell receptor (beta chain) was captured in a study of T cell responses to AZD1222 COVID-19 vaccine. Study-wide results and caveats: Most donors were white British and more were female, and clonal diversity was possibly underestimated. Only a handful of individuals given AZD1222 were seropositive at baseline.

V shed 3 bases and J 5 bases; nucleotides not matched to a gene: 11. CDR3 length: 15 residues. Germline lookup yields CDR1 DFQATT and CDR2 SNEGSKA (reference sequence). Clones were read by immunoSEQ multiplex PCR, and TCRdb kept only the in-frame ones, dropping some. The sample consists of 53,000 or so clones, 80% to 90% of them appearing once. This clone was seen just once. The antigen remains undetermined. Second doses were pooled across both intervals (about 4 or about 12 weeks). The source is an adult who received the AZD1222 COVID-19 vaccine. Source: peripheral blood, taken 28 days after the second AZD1222 dose. This chain connects TRBV20-1 to TRBJ2-5, with 8 bases identical to TRBD2. The DNA of the CDR3 is TGCAGTGCTAGTTATGCAGCGGGAGTTCAGGAGACCCAGTACTTC. Translating gives CSASYAAGVQETQYF.